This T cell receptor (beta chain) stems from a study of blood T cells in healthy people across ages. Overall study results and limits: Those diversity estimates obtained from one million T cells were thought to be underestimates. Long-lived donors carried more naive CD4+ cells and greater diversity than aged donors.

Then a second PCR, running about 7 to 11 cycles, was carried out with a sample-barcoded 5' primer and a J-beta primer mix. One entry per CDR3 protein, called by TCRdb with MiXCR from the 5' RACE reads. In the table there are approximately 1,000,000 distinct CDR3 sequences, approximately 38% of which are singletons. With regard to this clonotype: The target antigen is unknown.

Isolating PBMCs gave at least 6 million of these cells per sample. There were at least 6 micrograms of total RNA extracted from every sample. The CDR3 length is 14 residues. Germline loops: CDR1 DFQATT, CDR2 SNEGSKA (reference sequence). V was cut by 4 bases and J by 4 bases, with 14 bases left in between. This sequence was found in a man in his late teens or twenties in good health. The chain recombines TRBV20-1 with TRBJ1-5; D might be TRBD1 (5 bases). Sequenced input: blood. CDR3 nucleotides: TGCAGTGCTACTGGGTCAGGGAAGAATCAGCCCCAGCATTTT. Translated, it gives CSATGSGKNQPQHF.